This is a list of T cell receptor beta chains from one sample in a study of cytomegalovirus exposure and HLA in healthy donors. The table came from immunoSEQ multiplex PCR; TCRdb's copy has only in-frame clones and leaves some out. Its table records over 100,000 clones. What was sequenced was PBMCs. These receptor sequences come from a man younger than 35 in good health and CMV-seronegative. The CDR3 runs from the conserved cysteine through the conserved F or W. The D gene is left open where the match is weak.

TRBV7-8	NA	TRBJ1-3	TGTGCCAGCAGCCCTCGGACAGCCCTCTCTGGAAACACCATATATTTT	CASSPRTALSGNTIYF
TRBV18	NA	TRBJ1-1	TGTGCCAGCTCACCAGGGCCACGCACTGAAGCTTTCTTT	CASSPGPRTEAFF
TRBV9	NA	TRBJ2-3	TGTGCCAGCAGCGCCTATCTTAGCGGCACAGATACGCAGTATTTT	CASSAYLSGTDTQYF
TRBV18	NA	TRBJ1-2	TGTGCCAGCTCACCATCGCAGGTCCCTAACTATGGCTACACCTTC	CASSPSQVPNYGYTF
TRBV2	NA	TRBJ1-4	TGTGCCAGCGTCTACGGTTCAACTAATGAAAAACTGTTTTTT	CASVYGSTNEKLFF
TRBV5-1	TRBD1	TRBJ1-1	TGCGCCAGCAGCTTGGTTCAGGGGGTGAACACTGAAGCTTTCTTT	CASSLVQGVNTEAFF
TRBV28	TRBD1	TRBJ1-1	TGTGCCAGCAGTTGGCCGGGACAGGGGAACACTGAAGCTTTCTTT	CASSWPGQGNTEAFF
TRBV7-7	TRBD1	TRBJ2-5	TGTGCCAGCAGCCAGGCCAGGGGGCAAGAGACCCAGTACTTC	CASSQARGQETQYF
TRBV7-2	TRBD1	TRBJ1-1	TGTGCCAGCAGCCCCGACAGGGAAGGAACTGAAGCTTTCTTT	CASSPDREGTEAFF
TRBV6-1	NA	TRBJ2-6	TGTGCCACCTATCCGGTCCCTGGGGCCAACGTCCTGACTTTC	CATYPVPGANVLTF
TRBV6-5	TRBD1	TRBJ1-2	TGTGCCAGCAGTTACGGGACAGGGCTCGGCCACACCTTC	CASSYGTGLGHTF
TRBV29-1	NA	TRBJ2-1	TGCAGCGTTGAAGCGTCCGTAGCAGCAATTCAGCAGTTCTTC	CSVEASVAAIQQFF
TRBV27	NA	TRBJ1-5	TGTGCCAGCAGCCCACAACCCAATCAGCCCCAGCATTTT	CASSPQPNQPQHF
TRBV6-1	NA	TRBJ2-3	TGTGCCAGCATATTGGGGCAAGCAGATACAGATACGCAGTATTTT	CASILGQADTDTQYF
TRBV28	NA	TRBJ1-4	TGTGCCAGCAGTCCCCTATCTGACAGCGGGAATGAAAAACTGTTTTTT	CASSPLSDSGNEKLFF